This section outlines one TCR beta chain sequence together with its context. Its cognate antigen is unknown. V lost 4 bases to trimming and J lost 6 bases; unmatched junction nucleotides: 1. Germline V gene sequence: CDR1 MNHEY, CDR2 SVGAGI. This CDR3 has 14 amino acids. The table came from immunoSEQ multiplex PCR; TCRdb's copy has only in-frame clones and leaves some out. The sample shows around 65,000 clones, over 75% of them seen only once. The data are from a study of T cell responses to AZD1222 COVID-19 vaccine. Study-wide findings and caveats: Rises in breadth and depth of Spike-specific TCRs came after two AZD1222 doses. Spike-spanning, vaccine-associated CD4 TCRs were dominant at 160-218 and 743-854.

Sequencing was performed on peripheral blood, taken 28 days after the second AZD1222 dose. V usage is TRBV6-5 and J usage is TRBJ1-6, with 9 bases identical to TRBD1. The TCR originated in an adult who received the AZD1222 COVID-19 vaccine. The CDR3 region has the DNA TGTGCCAGCAGTTTGGACAGGGGTAATTCACCCCTCCACTTT. Encoded protein: CASSLDRGNSPLHF.